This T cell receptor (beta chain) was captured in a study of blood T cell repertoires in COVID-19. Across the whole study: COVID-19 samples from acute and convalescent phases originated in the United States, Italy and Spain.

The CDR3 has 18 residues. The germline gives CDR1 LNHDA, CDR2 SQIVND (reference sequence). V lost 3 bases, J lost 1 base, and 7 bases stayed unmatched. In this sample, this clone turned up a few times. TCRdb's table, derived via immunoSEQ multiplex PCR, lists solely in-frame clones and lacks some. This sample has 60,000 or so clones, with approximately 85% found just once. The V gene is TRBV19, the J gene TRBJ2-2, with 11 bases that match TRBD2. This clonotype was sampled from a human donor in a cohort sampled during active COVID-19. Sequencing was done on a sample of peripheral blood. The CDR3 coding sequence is TGTGCCAGTAGTATGGATCTTCTAGCGGGGGGGAACACCGGGGAGCTGTTTTTT. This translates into CASSMDLLAGGNTGELFF.